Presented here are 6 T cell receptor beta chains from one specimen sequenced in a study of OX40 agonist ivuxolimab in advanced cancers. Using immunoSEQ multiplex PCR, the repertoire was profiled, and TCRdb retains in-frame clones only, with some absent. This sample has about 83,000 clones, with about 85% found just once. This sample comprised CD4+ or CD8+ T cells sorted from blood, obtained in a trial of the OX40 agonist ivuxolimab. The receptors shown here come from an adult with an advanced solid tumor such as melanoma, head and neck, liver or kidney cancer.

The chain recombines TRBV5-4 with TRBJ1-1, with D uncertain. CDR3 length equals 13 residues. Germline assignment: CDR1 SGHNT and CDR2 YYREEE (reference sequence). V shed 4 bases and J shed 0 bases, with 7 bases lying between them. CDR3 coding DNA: TGTGCCAGCAGCACAGATATGAACACTGAAGCTTTCTTT. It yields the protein CASSTDMNTEAFF.

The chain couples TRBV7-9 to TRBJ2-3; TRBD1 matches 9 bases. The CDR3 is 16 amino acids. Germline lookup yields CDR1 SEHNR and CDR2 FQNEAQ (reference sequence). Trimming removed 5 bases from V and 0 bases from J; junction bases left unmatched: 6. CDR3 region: CASSHTGGGSTDTQYF. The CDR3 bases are TGTGCCAGCAGCCATACAGGGGGCGGGAGCACAGATACGCAGTATTTT.

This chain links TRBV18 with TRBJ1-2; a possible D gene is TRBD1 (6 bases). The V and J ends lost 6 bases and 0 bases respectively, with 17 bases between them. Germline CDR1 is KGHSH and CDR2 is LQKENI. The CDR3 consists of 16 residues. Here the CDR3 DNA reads TGTGCCAGCTCGGAACAAACAGGGCAATCTAACTATGGCTACACCTTC. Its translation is CASSEQTGQSNYGYTF.

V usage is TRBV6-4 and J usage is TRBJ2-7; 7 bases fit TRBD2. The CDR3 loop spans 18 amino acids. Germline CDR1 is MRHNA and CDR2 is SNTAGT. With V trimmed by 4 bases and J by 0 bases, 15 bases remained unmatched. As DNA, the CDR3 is TGTGCCAGCAGTGTGTTATCGGCGGGCGGGAGAAGCTCCTACGAGCAGTACTTC. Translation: CASSVLSAGGRSSYEQYF.

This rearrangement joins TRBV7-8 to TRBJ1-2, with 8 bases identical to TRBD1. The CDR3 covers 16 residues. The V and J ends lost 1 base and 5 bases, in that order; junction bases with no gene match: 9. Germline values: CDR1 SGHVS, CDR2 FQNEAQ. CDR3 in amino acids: CASSLGSPGGVYGYTF. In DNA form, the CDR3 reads TGTGCCAGCAGCTTAGGTTCCCCAGGGGGCGTTTATGGCTACACCTTC.

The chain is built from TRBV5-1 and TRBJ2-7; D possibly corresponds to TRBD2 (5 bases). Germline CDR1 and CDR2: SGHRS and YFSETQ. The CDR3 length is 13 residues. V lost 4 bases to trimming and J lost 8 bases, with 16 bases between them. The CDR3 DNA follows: TGCGCCAGCAGCCCGATGGAGGTGGAGCAGCAGTACTTC. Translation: CASSPMEVEQQYF.